This TCR beta chain was identified during a study of blood T cell repertoires in COVID-19 (dated by TCRdb to 2018 to 2021). Some background on the complete study: Collaborator samples came from the United States, Italy and Spain and covered acute and convalescent phases of COVID-19. The material from the prospective study consisted of cDNA or gDNA derived from T cells, B-cell-depleted T cells, or PBMCs. The dataset comprised deeply sampled blood TCRbeta repertoires from subjects exposed to, actively infected with, or recovered from COVID-19. The repertoires were made available in a free public database intended to serve as a resource for research on the immune response to SARS-CoV-2. Samples came from the ongoing ImmuneRACE study (first 160 participants) plus 1,254 subjects from 6 global collaborators. A de-identified subject ID, COVID-19 status, age in years and sex were almost always included in the sample metadata. HLA class I and class II types, where available, came from metadata supplied by the sample provider rather than from assay-based typing.

About this clone itself: Its binding antigen is unknown. One base away there is no much larger clone; base qualities are not given.

TCRbeta CDR3 regions were amplified from genomic DNA using the immunoSEQ Assay, a bias-controlled multiplex PCR. Per the authors' processing: The number of nucleated cells in each sample was estimated from the amplification of reference gene primers within the assay. To quantify the absolute abundance of each unique TCRbeta CDR3 rearrangement, sequence reads were collapsed and filtered. For each sample, productive Simpson clonality was calculated by taking the square root of Simpson's diversity index across productive rearrangements. TCRdb carries this immuneACCESS record with in-frame sequences only. Its versions omit some clonotypes, under half of them owing to an unresolved V gene in the studies checked, with the rest unexplained. The DNA gave D and trimming, while V, J and clone size come from that table. The sample table holds 90,000 to 110,000 clones, of which 83% were seen once. The biggest ten clones account for roughly 18% of the sample.

Results the study describes overall, beyond this receptor: Clinical and demographic metadata were provided uncurated, with the amount varying by source and participant.

The CDR1 and CDR2 encoded by the germline V gene are MNHEY and SVGAGI. The junction shows trimming of 3 bases on V and 1 base on J, and the gene matches do not reach 0 bases of it. CDR3 length: 14 amino acids, cysteine to phenylalanine. Just the 42-base CDR3 DNA is kept, in frame starting at base 1. Each collaborating institution followed its own protocols to collect whole blood in K2EDTA tubes. For TCRbeta analysis, collaborator samples were shipped as frozen whole blood, as isolated PBMCs, or as DNA extracted from either sample type. Sequenced sample: peripheral blood. This TCR was sampled from a woman aged 60 to 75 with acute or convalescent COVID-19. This chain is built from TRBV6-5 and TRBJ2-7; TRBD2 fits 10 bases in the junction. CDR3 region: CASSYSGGSYEQYF. The nucleotide sequence reads TGTGCCAGCAGTTATAGCGGGGGGTCCTACGAGCAGTACTTC.